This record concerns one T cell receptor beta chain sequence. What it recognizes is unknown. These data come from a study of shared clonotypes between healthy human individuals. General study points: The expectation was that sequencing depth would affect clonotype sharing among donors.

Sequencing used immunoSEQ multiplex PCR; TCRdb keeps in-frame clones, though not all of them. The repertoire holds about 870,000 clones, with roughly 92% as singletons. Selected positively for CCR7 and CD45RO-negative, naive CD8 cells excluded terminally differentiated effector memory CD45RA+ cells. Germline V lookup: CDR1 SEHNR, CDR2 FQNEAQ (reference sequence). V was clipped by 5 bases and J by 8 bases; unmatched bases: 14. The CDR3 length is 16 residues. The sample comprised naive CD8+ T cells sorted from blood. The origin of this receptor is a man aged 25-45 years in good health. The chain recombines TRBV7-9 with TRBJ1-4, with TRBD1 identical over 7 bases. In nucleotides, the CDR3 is TGTGCCAGCAGCCCTACAGACAGGGCTAGAGGCGAAAAACTGTTTTTT. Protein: CASSPTDRARGEKLFF.